This T cell receptor (beta chain) was identified during a study of cytomegalovirus exposure and HLA in healthy donors. The table lists this clone with a few counts. The CDR3 has 14 residues. Germline V lookup: CDR1 MNHEY, CDR2 SVGAGI. Trimming took 4 bases from V and 3 from J, leaving 9 bases between them. Assay: immunoSEQ multiplex PCR; the TCRdb copy retains only in-frame clones and omits some. The table has tens of thousands of clones, nearly 96% seen once. V usage is TRBV6-5 and J usage is TRBJ2-2; a weak D match, TRBD1 (5 bases). The source material was PBMCs. This TCR derives from a woman in her late teens or twenties in good health and CMV-seropositive. This chain's CDR3 is CASSLRGDTGELFF. CDR3 DNA sequence: TGTGCCAGCAGTTTAAGGGGCGACACCGGGGAGCTGTTTTTT.